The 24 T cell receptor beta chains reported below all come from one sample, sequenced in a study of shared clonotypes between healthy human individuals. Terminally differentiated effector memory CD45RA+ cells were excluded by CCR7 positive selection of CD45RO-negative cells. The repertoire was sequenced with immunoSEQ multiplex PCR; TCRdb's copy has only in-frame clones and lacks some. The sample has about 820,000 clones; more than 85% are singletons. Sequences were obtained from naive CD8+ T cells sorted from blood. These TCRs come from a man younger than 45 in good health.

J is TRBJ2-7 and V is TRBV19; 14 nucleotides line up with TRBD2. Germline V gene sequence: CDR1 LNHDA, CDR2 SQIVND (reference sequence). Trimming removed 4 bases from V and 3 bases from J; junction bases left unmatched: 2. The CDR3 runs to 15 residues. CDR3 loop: CASSRGLAGDYEQYF. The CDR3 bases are TGTGCCAGTAGTAGGGGACTAGCGGGAGACTACGAGCAGTACTTC.

The CDR3 protein is CASSLPEAANTGELFF. In nucleotides, the CDR3 is TGTGCCAGCAGCTTGCCGGAGGCAGCGAACACCGGGGAGCTGTTTTTT. The chain has TRBV25-1 and TRBJ2-2; the D gene is possibly TRBD2 (5 bases). The CDR3 has 16 residues. V was trimmed by 6 bases and J by 0 bases, leaving 14 bases between them. Per the germline V gene, CDR1 is MGHDK and CDR2 is SYGVNS. The whole variable domain, filled in from reference TRBV25-1 and TRBJ2-2, reads EADIYQTPRYLVIGTGKKITLECSQTMGHDKMYWYQQDPGMELHLIHYSYGVNSTEKGDLSSESTVSRIRTEHFPLTLESARPSHTSQYLCASSLPEAANTGELFFGEGSRLTVL.

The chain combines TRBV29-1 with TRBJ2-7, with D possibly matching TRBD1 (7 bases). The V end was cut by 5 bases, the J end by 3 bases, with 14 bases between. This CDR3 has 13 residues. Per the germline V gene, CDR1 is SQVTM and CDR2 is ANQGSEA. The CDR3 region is CSVRETGIYEQYF. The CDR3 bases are TGCAGCGTTCGGGAGACAGGGATCTACGAGCAGTACTTC.

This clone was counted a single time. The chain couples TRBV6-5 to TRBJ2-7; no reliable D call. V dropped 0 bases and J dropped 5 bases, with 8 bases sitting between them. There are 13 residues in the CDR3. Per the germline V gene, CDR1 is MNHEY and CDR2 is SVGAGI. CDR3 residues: CASSYSTSDEQYF. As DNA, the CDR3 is TGTGCCAGCAGTTACTCGACGTCGGACGAGCAGTACTTC.

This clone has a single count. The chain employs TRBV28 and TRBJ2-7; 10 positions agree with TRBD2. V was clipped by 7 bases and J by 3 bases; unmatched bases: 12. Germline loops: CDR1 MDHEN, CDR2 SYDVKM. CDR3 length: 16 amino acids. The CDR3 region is CASIVTSGPNGYEQYF. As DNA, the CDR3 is TGTGCCAGCATTGTGACTAGCGGGCCCAATGGCTACGAGCAGTACTTC.

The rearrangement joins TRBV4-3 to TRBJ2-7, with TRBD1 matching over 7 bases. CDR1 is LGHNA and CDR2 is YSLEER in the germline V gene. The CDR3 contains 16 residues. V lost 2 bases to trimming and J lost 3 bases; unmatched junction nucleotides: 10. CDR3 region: CASSQTDRSGVYEQYF. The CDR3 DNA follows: TGCGCCAGCAGCCAAACGGACAGGTCAGGAGTCTACGAGCAGTACTTC.

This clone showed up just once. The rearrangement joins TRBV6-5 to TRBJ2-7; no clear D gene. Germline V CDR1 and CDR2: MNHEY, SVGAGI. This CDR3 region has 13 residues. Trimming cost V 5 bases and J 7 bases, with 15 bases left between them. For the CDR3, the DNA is TGTGCCAGCAGTCCCTATCTTGGGAATGAGCAGTACTTC. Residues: CASSPYLGNEQYF.

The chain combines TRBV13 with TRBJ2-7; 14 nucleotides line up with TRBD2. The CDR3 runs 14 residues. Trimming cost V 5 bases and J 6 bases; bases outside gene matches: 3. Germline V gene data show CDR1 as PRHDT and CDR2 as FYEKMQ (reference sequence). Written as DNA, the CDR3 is TGTGCCAGCAGCCTCGGACTAGCGGGAGGCGAGCAGTACTTC. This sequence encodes CASSLGLAGGEQYF.

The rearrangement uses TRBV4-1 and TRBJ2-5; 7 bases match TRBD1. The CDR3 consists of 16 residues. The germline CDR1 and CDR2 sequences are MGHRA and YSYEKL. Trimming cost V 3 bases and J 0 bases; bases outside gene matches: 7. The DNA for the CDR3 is TGCGCCAGCAGCCAGGGACAGAGTATGGACCAAGAGACCCAGTACTTC. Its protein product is CASSQGQSMDQETQYF.

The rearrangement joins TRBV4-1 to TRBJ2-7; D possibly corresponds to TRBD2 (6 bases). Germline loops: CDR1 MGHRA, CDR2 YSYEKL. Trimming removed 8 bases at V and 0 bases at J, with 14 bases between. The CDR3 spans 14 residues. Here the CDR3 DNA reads TGCGCCAGCTCCCTAGCGCGCTTCTCCTACGAGCAGTACTTC. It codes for CASSLARFSYEQYF.

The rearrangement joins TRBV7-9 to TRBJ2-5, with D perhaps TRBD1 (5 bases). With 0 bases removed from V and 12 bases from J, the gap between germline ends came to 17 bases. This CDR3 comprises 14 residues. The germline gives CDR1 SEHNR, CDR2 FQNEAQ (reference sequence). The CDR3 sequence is CASSLAIRGQRKYF. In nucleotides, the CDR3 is TGTGCCAGCAGCTTAGCGATAAGGGGCCAAAGAAAGTACTTC.

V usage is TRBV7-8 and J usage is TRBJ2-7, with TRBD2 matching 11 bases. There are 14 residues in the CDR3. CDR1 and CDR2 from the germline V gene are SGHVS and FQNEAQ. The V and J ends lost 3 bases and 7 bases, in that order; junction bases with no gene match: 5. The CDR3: CASSLRLAGNEQYF. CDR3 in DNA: TGTGCCAGCAGCTTGAGACTAGCGGGAAATGAGCAGTACTTC.

The CDR3: CASSLEESGQREQFF. CDR3 in DNA: TGTGCCAGCAGCCTTGAGGAGTCCGGCCAAAGGGAGCAGTTCTTC. This chain connects TRBV7-9 to TRBJ2-1; D uncertain. CDR1 and CDR2 (germline): SEHNR, FQNEAQ (reference sequence). The CDR3 covers 15 residues. V was clipped by 5 bases and J by 10 bases, with 21 bases between them.

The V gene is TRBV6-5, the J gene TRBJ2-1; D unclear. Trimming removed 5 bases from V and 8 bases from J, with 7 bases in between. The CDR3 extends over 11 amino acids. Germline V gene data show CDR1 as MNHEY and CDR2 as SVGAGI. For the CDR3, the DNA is TGTGCCAGCAGTCAAGGGTATGAGCAGTTCTTC. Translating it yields CASSQGYEQFF.

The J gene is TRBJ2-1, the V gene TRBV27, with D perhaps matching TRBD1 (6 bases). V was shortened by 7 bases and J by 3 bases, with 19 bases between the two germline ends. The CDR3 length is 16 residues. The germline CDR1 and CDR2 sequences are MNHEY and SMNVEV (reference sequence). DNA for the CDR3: TGTGCCAGCAATCTAGGAGGAGACAGGAGCTACAATGAGCAGTTCTTC. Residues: CASNLGGDRSYNEQFF.

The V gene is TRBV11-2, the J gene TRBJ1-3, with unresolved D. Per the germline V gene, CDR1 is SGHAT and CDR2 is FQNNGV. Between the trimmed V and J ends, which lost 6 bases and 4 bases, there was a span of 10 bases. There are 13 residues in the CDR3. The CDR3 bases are TGTGCCAGCAGACAATTAGCGGGAAACACCATATATTTT. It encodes CASRQLAGNTIYF.

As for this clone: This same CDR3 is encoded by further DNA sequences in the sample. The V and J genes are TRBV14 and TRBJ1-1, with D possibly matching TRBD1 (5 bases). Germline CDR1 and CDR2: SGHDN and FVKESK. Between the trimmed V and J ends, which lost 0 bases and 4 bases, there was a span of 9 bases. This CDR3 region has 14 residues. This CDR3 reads CASSQERGFTEAFF. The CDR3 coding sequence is TGTGCCAGCAGCCAAGAGAGGGGTTTCACTGAAGCTTTCTTT. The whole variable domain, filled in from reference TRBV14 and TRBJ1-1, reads EAGVTQFPSHSVIEKGQTVTLRCDPISGHDNLYWYRRVMGKEIKFLLHFVKESKQDESGMPNNRFLAERTGGTYSTLKVQPAELEDSGVYFCASSQERGFTEAFFGQGTRLTVV.

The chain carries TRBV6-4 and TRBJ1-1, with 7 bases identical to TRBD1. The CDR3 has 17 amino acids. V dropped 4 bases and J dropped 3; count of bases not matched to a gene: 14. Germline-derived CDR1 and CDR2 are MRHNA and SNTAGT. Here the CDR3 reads CASSGGQLITGDTEAFF. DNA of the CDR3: TGTGCCAGCAGTGGGGGACAGCTAATAACGGGTGACACTGAAGCTTTCTTT.

This chain's CDR3 is CASSGDTWVINEQFF. CDR3 in DNA: TGTGCCAGCAGCGGGGACACTTGGGTGATTAATGAGCAGTTCTTC. J is TRBJ2-1 and V is TRBV9; D may be TRBD1 (6 bases). Germline V gene sequence: CDR1 SGDLS, CDR2 YYNGEE. The CDR3 has 15 amino acids. The V end was cut by 3 bases, the J end by 7 bases, with 17 bases between. Full variable domain (remainder filled in from reference TRBV9 and TRBJ2-1): DSGVTQTPKHLITATGQRVTLRCSPRSGDLSVYWYQQSLDQGLQFLIQYYNGEERAKGNILERFSAQQFPDLHSELNLSSLELGDSALYFCASSGDTWVINEQFFGPGTRLTVL.

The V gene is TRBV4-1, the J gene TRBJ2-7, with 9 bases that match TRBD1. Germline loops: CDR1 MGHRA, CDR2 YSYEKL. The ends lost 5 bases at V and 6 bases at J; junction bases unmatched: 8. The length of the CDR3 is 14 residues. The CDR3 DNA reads TGCGCCAGCAGCATACCGGGACAGGGTTTCGAGCAGTACTTC. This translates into CASSIPGQGFEQYF.

Here the CDR3 DNA reads TGTGCCAGCAGCTTATATCCAGGCTCCTACGAGCAGTACTTC. Protein sequence: CASSLYPGSYEQYF. This chain uses TRBV7-3 with TRBJ2-7; D gene uncertain. The V gene's germline CDR1 is SGHTA and CDR2 FQGTGA. The CDR3 has 14 amino acids. V lost 2 bases and J 0 bases, leaving 8 bases between the germline ends.

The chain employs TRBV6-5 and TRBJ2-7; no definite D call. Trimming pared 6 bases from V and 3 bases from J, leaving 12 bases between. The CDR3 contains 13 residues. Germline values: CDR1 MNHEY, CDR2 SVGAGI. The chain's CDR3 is CASSLDKDYEQYF. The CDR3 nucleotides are TGTGCCAGCAGCTTAGACAAAGACTACGAGCAGTACTTC.

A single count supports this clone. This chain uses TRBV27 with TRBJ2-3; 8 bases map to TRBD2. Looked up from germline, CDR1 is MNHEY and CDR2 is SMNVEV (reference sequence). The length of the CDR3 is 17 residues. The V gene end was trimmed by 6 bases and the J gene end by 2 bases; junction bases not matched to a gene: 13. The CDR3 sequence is CASRMSGAREVTDTQYF. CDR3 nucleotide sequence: TGTGCCAGCAGAATGAGCGGTGCGCGGGAGGTCACAGATACGCAGTATTTT.

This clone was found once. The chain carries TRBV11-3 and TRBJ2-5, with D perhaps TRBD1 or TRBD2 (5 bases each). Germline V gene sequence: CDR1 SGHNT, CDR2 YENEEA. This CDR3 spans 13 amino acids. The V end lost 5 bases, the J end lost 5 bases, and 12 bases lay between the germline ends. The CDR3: CASSTGTVETQYF. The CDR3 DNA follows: TGTGCCAGCAGCACTGGGACGGTTGAGACCCAGTACTTC.